This record covers a single T cell receptor beta chain. The record originates from a study of blood T cell repertoires in COVID-19. Study details: Sources were T cells, B-cell-depleted T cells, or PBMCs; the material itself was cDNA or gDNA.

In the original analysis: Amplifying reference gene primers gave estimates of nucleated cell counts. Using immunoSEQ multiplex PCR, the repertoire was profiled, and TCRdb retains in-frame clones only, with some absent. V and J calls and clone size are those listed in that table; D and trimming were worked out from the DNA. This table holds roughly 350,000 clones, 85% found once. J lost 1 base, V lost 4 bases, and 2 bases had no gene match. Germline lookup yields CDR1 MNHEY and CDR2 SMNVEV (reference sequence). The CDR3 spans 15 residues. This sequence joins TRBV27 and TRBJ1-4; 8 nucleotides align to TRBD1. This TCR derives from a woman younger than 30 with acute or convalescent COVID-19. The specimen sequenced was peripheral blood. The CDR3 nucleotides are TGTGCCAGCAGTTCAGGGGGCAGAACTAATGAAAAACTGTTTTTT. Its protein product is CASSSGGRTNEKLFF.